A selection of T cell receptor beta chains follows, all from one sample in a study of blood T cell repertoires in COVID-19. This table comes from immunoSEQ multiplex PCR, and its TCRdb copy is limited to in-frame clones, with some not included. The data hold 190,000 or so clones, with more than 80% observed a single time. Material for sequencing was PBMCs or T cells enriched from blood (not recorded which). These receptors all come from a man between 35 and 55 years old who had recovered from COVID-19. CDR3s include the opening cysteine and the closing phenylalanine or tryptophan. D genes are given only for firm matches. Size is omitted from some rows. Given values are once, few, many or a class for expanded clones.

d_gene	abundance	j_gene	v_gene	CDR3nt	CDR3aa
TRBD1	-	TRBJ2-7	TRBV7-6	TGTGCCAGCAGCTTAGGACAGGGGTTTTCCTACGAGCAGTACTTC	CASSLGQGFSYEQYF
-	-	TRBJ2-5	TRBV9	TGTGCCAGCAGCGGGCCTGAGGGAGAGTATGAGACCCAGTACTTC	CASSGPEGEYETQYF
-	-	TRBJ2-4	TRBV4-1	TGCGCCAGCAGCCAAGCTACCAGCGGAGCCAAAAACATTCAGTACTTC	CASSQATSGAKNIQYF
-	-	TRBJ1-5	TRBV12-3/TRBV12-4	TGTGCCAGCAGTCCCGACAGAAAGCAGCCCCAGCATTTT	CASSPDRKQPQHF
-	-	TRBJ1-4	TRBV15	TGTGCCACCAGCAGGACAGGCAGGGTGGGTGAAAAACTGTTTTTT	CATSRTGRVGEKLFF
-	-	TRBJ1-2	TRBV19	TGTGCCAGTAGTATAGAGGGCACCTATGGCTACACCTTC	CASSIEGTYGYTF
-	-	TRBJ1-2	TRBV6-5	TGTGCCAGCAGTTACGGGAGGGAAGCTAACTATGGCTACACCTTC	CASSYGREANYGYTF
TRBD2	-	TRBJ2-7	TRBV7-8	TGTGCCAGCAGCTCCTTACTAGCGGGAGGGCAGGCCTACGAGCAGTACTTC	CASSSLLAGGQAYEQYF
-	-	TRBJ1-2	TRBV7-9	TGTGCCAGCAGCTTAAAGCCTAACTATGGCTACACCTTC	CASSLKPNYGYTF
-	-	TRBJ1-2	TRBV3-1/TRBV3-2	TGTGCCAGCAGCCAAGAGAACAGGGTCGGTCGCTACACCTTC	CASSQENRVGRYTF
-	-	TRBJ2-5	TRBV29-1	TGCAGCGTTGAAGATTGGGGAGCCCAAGAGACCCAGTACTTC	CSVEDWGAQETQYF
TRBD1	few	TRBJ1-2	TRBV6-6	TGTGCCAGCAGTTCGACAGGGCACTACACCTTC	CASSSTGHYTF
TRBD2	-	TRBJ2-1	TRBV27	TGTGCCAGCAGCTTGGAGACTAGCGGGAGGGCCAGGTACAATGAGCAGTTCTTC	CASSLETSGRARYNEQFF
TRBD1	-	TRBJ2-4	TRBV3-1/TRBV3-2	TGTGCCAGCAGCCCCGGACAGGGATTCGGCAAAAACATTCAGTACTTC	CASSPGQGFGKNIQYF
TRBD2	-	TRBJ2-5	TRBV12-5	TGTGCTAGTGGTTTGATGGTAGCGGGGGGCCGGGGAGAGACCCAGTACTTC	CASGLMVAGGRGETQYF
-	-	TRBJ1-1	TRBV20-1	TGCAGTGCTAGTCAGGGCCTAAATGTTAACACTGAAGCTTTCTTT	CSASQGLNVNTEAFF
-	-	TRBJ2-7	TRBV24-1	TGTGCCACCAGTGATTCGTCTTCCTACGAGCAGTACTTC	CATSDSSSYEQYF
TRBD1	-	TRBJ2-7	TRBV15	TGTGCCACCAGCAGCTCCGGGACAGGGAGGAACGAGCAGTACTTC	CATSSSGTGRNEQYF
-	few	TRBJ1-2	TRBV2	TGTGCCAGCAGTGTTCGGCAGGGGTTGTACTATGGCTACACCTTC	CASSVRQGLYYGYTF
-	-	TRBJ1-6	TRBV18	TGTGCCAGCTCACCAGGAAGGGGAAGGGATAATTCACCCCTCCACTTT	CASSPGRGRDNSPLHF
-	-	TRBJ2-1	TRBV6-6	TGTGCCAGCGGAGAGGAGCAGTTCTTC	CASGEEQFF
TRBD2	-	TRBJ2-3	TRBV5-6	TGTGCCAGCAGCTTGCCGGTCCTAGCGGCTAGCACAGATACGCAGTATTTT	CASSLPVLAASTDTQYF
-	-	TRBJ1-1	TRBV25-1	TGTGCCAGCAGACGGACAGACCTAATGAACACTGAAGCTTTCTTT	CASRRTDLMNTEAFF
-	-	TRBJ1-5	TRBV24-1	TGTGCCACCAGTTCTAACAGGGAGAGCAATCAGCCCCAGCATTTT	CATSSNRESNQPQHF
-	once	TRBJ1-2	TRBV4-1	TGCGCCAGCAGCCAAGAAATCACAGGGAGTCTTAACTATGGCTACACCTTC	CASSQEITGSLNYGYTF
-	-	TRBJ1-2	TRBV19	TGTGCCAGTAGTGCCCTAACTAGAGGCGGGCTGGGAAACTATGGCTACACCTTC	CASSALTRGGLGNYGYTF
-	few	TRBJ2-7	TRBV5-1	TGCGCCAGCAGCTGGTCAACAGGAGGGACCTACGAGCAGTACTTC	CASSWSTGGTYEQYF
TRBD1	-	TRBJ1-1	TRBV7-9	TGTGCCATTCAGGGGGAGGACTACACTGAAGCTTTCTTT	CAIQGEDYTEAFF
-	-	TRBJ1-6	TRBV3-1/TRBV3-2	TGTGCCAGCAGCCCCTTGAATTCACCCCTCCACTTT	CASSPLNSPLHF
-	-	TRBJ1-4	TRBV24-1	TGTGCCACCAGGCAGGGTCAAGAAAAACTGTTTTTT	CATRQGQEKLFF
TRBD1	few	TRBJ1-2	TRBV3-1/TRBV3-2	TGTGCCAGCAGCCAAGGGCGGGGGACAGGACCCTATGGCTACACCTTC	CASSQGRGTGPYGYTF
-	-	TRBJ2-7	TRBV28	TGTGCCAGCGGTGCGGAGGCTCTCACGGACGAGCAGTACTTC	CASGAEALTDEQYF
-	-	TRBJ1-4	TRBV10-3	TGTGCCATCAGGGGGACAAATAATGAAAAACTGTTTTTT	CAIRGTNNEKLFF